What follows are 21 T cell receptor beta chains derived from one specimen sequenced in a study of response to subunit inactivated influenza vaccine. TCRdb passed the RT-PCR reads through MiXCR, listing each CDR3 protein once. The sample has around 500,000 distinct CDR3 sequences; about 10% are singletons. The sequencing here drew on PBMCs from blood, taken roughly 6 weeks after vaccination. The receptors were gathered from a man aged 45-65 years who received an inactivated influenza vaccine.

This clonotype occurred a few times. V usage is TRBV10-3 and J usage is TRBJ2-7, with D perhaps matching TRBD2 (5 bases). V lost 5 bases and J 2 bases, leaving 10 bases between the germline ends. The CDR3 contains 13 residues. Germline V gene data show CDR1 as ENHRY and CDR2 as SYGVKD. The CDR3 DNA reads TGTGCCATCAGTCCCGACGGGACCTACGAGCAGTACTTC. This translates into CAISPDGTYEQYF.

The chain links TRBV15 to TRBJ2-2, with D hard to call. This CDR3 has 17 amino acids. The germline CDR1 and CDR2 sequences are LNHNV and YYDKDF (reference sequence). Deletions cut 5 bases from V and 6 bases from J, with 22 bases between. The CDR3, as DNA: TGTGCCACCAGCCGCAAGGCTGGCAACTTCCCCCCCGGGGAGCTGTTTTTT. Translating it yields CATSRKAGNFPPGELFF.

This clonotype was detected only a few times. The chain is built from TRBV28 and TRBJ1-2; TRBD1 might be the D (6 bases). Germline values: CDR1 MDHEN, CDR2 SYDVKM. The V end lost 5 bases, the J end lost 8 bases, and 24 bases lay between the germline ends. This CDR3 is built from 16 residues. The CDR3 sequence is CASSHFKIRGASGYTF. DNA of the CDR3: TGTGCCAGCAGTCATTTTAAGATAAGGGGGGCGTCCGGCTACACCTTC.

This clonotype appeared a few times. The chain is built from TRBV19 and TRBJ2-7; the D is unclear. The V and J ends lost 10 bases and 5 bases respectively, with 21 bases between them. This CDR3 has 14 amino acids. The germline CDR1 and CDR2 sequences are LNHDA and SQIVND (reference sequence). The CDR3 here is CATSPNPTKNEQYF. CDR3 bases: TGTGCCACCTCCCCCAACCCGACAAAGAACGAGCAGTACTTC. Full variable domain (missing parts from reference TRBV19 and TRBJ2-7): DGGITQSPKYLFRKEGQNVTLSCEQNLNHDAMYWYRQDPGQGLRLIYYSQIVNDFQKGDIAEGYSVSREKKESFPLTVTSAQKNPTAFYLCATSPNPTKNEQYFGPGTRLTVT.

This clonotype showed up just a few times. This chain links TRBV6-5 with TRBJ2-1, with a weak D call TRBD1 (6 bases). V lost 3 bases and J lost 8, with 17 bases in between. The CDR3 is 15 amino acids. Germline V CDR1 and CDR2: MNHEY, SVGAGI. The CDR3 reads CASSYQQGNLDEQFF. CDR3 DNA: TGTGCCAGCAGTTATCAACAGGGTAATTTGGATGAGCAGTTCTTC.

Only a few counts were recorded for this clonotype. The CDR3 region has the DNA TGTGCCAGCAGTGCAACTGCCGGCAATCAGCCCCAGCATTTT. It codes for CASSATAGNQPQHF. The rearrangement links TRBV6-1 to TRBJ1-5; D gene uncertain. The CDR3 loop spans 14 amino acids. Per the germline V gene, CDR1 is MNHNS and CDR2 is SASEGT. With 4 bases removed from V and 2 bases from J, the gap between germline ends came to 9 bases.

V is TRBV6-1 and J is TRBJ2-5, with 11 bases lining up with TRBD1. V shed 7 bases, J shed 2 bases, and the junction held 3 bases outside the gene matches. The CDR3 has 14 residues. Germline lookup yields CDR1 MNHNS and CDR2 SASEGT. The CDR3 region has the DNA TGTGCCAGCAAGAGGGACAGGGGGCAAGAGACCCAGTACTTC. Its protein product is CASKRDRGQETQYF.

The chain combines TRBV20-1 with TRBJ2-1; 7 nucleotides agree with TRBD1. Germline trimming cut 0 bases from V and 14 bases from J; bases unmatched to any gene: 4. CDR3 length: 11 amino acids. Germline CDR1 DFQATT, CDR2 SNEGSKA (reference sequence). In nucleotides, the CDR3 is TGCAGTGCTAGAGATCAGGGGACAGAGTTCTTC. Encoded protein: CSARDQGTEFF.

V and J are TRBV7-2 and TRBJ2-3; tentative D call: TRBD2 (7 bases). CDR1 and CDR2 from the germline V gene are SGHTA and FQGNSA. Trimming removed 1 base from V and 4 bases from J, with 12 bases in between. The CDR3 covers 15 residues. CDR3 DNA: TGTGCCAGCAGCTTAGAGGGGGGGCCGGCAGATACGCAGTATTTT. Its protein is CASSLEGGPADTQYF.

The CDR3 reads CASSLEGHQETQYF. DNA of the CDR3: TGTGCCAGCAGCTTAGAGGGACATCAAGAGACCCAGTACTTC. The chain employs TRBV7-9 and TRBJ2-5, with D possibly being TRBD1 (6 bases). V lost 1 base and J lost 2, with 8 bases in between. CDR1 is SEHNR, CDR2 FQNEAQ, per germline (reference sequence). The length of the CDR3 is 14 residues.

In this sample, this clonotype turned up many times. The chain carries TRBV7-9 and TRBJ1-4; 8 positions match TRBD1. From germline, CDR1 is SEHNR and CDR2 FQNEAQ (reference sequence). The CDR3 spans 16 residues. After removal of 3 bases from V and 8 bases from J, the junction contained 11 bases not matched to a gene. The CDR3 region has the DNA TGTGCCAGCAGCTTTTTAACTGGACAGGGACGCGAAAAACTGTTTTTT. It specifies CASSFLTGQGREKLFF.

The chain is built from TRBV7-2 and TRBJ2-7; 10 bases fit TRBD2. V lost 5 bases, J lost 1 base, and 5 bases stayed unmatched. CDR1 is SGHTA, CDR2 FQGNSA, per germline. This CDR3 has 15 residues. The CDR3 DNA follows: TGTGCCAGCAGCCAGCTAGCGGGAGCATCCTACGAGCAGTACTTC. It encodes CASSQLAGASYEQYF.

The chain links TRBV29-1 to TRBJ2-6; D could derive from TRBD1 or TRBD2 (6 bases each). The CDR3 covers 15 residues. Germline V gives CDR1 SQVTM, CDR2 ANQGSEA. Trimming took off 4 bases at V and 0 bases at J, with 10 bases between the two ends. The CDR3 DNA reads as TGCAGCGTTGTCGGGGGCGCCTCTGGGGCCAACGTCCTGACTTTC. Encoded protein: CSVVGGASGANVLTF.

There are many counts of this clonotype. The chain has TRBV29-1 and TRBJ2-7; no clear D. Deletions cut 6 bases from V and 1 base from J, with 10 bases between. The CDR3 has 12 residues. The germline V gene has CDR1 SQVTM and CDR2 ANQGSEA. This chain's CDR3 is CSVRAGSYEQYF. For the CDR3, the DNA is TGCAGCGTAAGGGCCGGATCCTACGAGCAGTACTTC.

This clonotype was seen only a few times. This chain uses TRBV5-6 with TRBJ2-3, with D possibly being TRBD2 (5 bases). Looked up from germline, CDR1 is SGHDT and CDR2 is YYEEEE. The CDR3 has 16 amino acids. Trimming cost V 0 bases and J 6 bases, with 17 bases left between them. The CDR3 spells CASSLVVSVGSDTQYF. CDR3 coding DNA: TGTGCCAGCAGCTTGGTTGTTAGCGTGGGGTCCGATACGCAGTATTTT.

There are a few counts of this clonotype. This chain joins TRBV7-6 and TRBJ2-1, with TRBD2 matching 10 bases. Trimming at V came to 5 bases and at J to 9 bases, leaving 13 bases not matched to a gene. The germline CDR1 and CDR2 sequences are SGHVS and FNYEAQ. The CDR3 runs to 16 residues. CDR3 bases: TGTGCCAGCAGCCTGTCAGGGGGAGCGGGAGGGAGTGAGCAGTTCTTC. Its protein product is CASSLSGGAGGSEQFF. The full variable domain, its missing parts supplied by reference TRBV7-6 and TRBJ2-1, is GAGVSQSPRYKVTKRGQDVALRCDPISGHVSLYWYRQALGQGPEFLTYFNYEAQQDKSGLPNDRFSAERPEGSISTLTIQRTEQRDSAMYRCASSLSGGAGGSEQFFGPGTRLTVL.

This clonotype occurred many times. J is TRBJ2-7 and V is TRBV3-1; 8 positions agree with TRBD1. V gave up 1 base and J gave up 2 bases; unmatched junction bases: 1. Germline CDR1 LGHDT, CDR2 YNNKEL (reference sequence). The CDR3 sequence is 14 residues long. The CDR3 DNA reads as TGTGCCAGCAGCCAAGGACAGGGGACCTACGAGCAGTACTTC. It is translated as CASSQGQGTYEQYF.

This clonotype came up a few times. V and J are TRBV4-1 and TRBJ2-7; the D is unclear. V lost 1 base and J 0 bases, leaving 10 bases between the germline ends. The germline V gene has CDR1 MGHRA and CDR2 YSYEKL. The CDR3 runs 15 residues. The CDR3 spells CASSQAPGTSYEQYF. The CDR3 DNA reads TGCGCCAGCAGCCAAGCCCCGGGTACCTCCTACGAGCAGTACTTC.

There are many counts of this clonotype. Here the CDR3 reads CASSFYGSDPSEQYF. The CDR3 DNA follows: TGTGCCAGCAGCTTCTACGGGAGCGACCCTTCCGAGCAGTACTTC. The rearrangement joins TRBV7-2 to TRBJ2-7, with TRBD2 as a possible D gene (6 bases). Trimming took off 3 bases at V and 6 bases at J, with 18 bases between the two ends. There are 15 residues in the CDR3. The germline V gene encodes CDR1 SGHTA and CDR2 FQGNSA.

This clonotype was observed many times. This rearrangement joins TRBV29-1 to TRBJ1-2, with D perhaps matching TRBD1 (5 bases). CDR3 size: 12 residues. CDR1 and CDR2 (germline): SQVTM, ANQGSEA. V gave up 4 bases and J gave up 1 base, with 7 bases separating them. The CDR3 bases are TGCAGCGTTGGGGGGGGTAACTATGGCTACACCTTC. This sequence encodes CSVGGGNYGYTF.

CDR3 in amino acids: CASSLLRGGEKLFF. CDR3 coding DNA: TGTGCCAGCAGCTTACTCAGGGGTGGTGAAAAACTGTTTTTT. This chain uses TRBV7-9 with TRBJ1-4, with D tentatively TRBD1 (6 bases). Germline V gives CDR1 SEHNR, CDR2 FQNEAQ (reference sequence). The V gene lost 2 bases and the J gene lost 7 bases, with 11 bases spanning the gap. The CDR3 is 14 residues long.